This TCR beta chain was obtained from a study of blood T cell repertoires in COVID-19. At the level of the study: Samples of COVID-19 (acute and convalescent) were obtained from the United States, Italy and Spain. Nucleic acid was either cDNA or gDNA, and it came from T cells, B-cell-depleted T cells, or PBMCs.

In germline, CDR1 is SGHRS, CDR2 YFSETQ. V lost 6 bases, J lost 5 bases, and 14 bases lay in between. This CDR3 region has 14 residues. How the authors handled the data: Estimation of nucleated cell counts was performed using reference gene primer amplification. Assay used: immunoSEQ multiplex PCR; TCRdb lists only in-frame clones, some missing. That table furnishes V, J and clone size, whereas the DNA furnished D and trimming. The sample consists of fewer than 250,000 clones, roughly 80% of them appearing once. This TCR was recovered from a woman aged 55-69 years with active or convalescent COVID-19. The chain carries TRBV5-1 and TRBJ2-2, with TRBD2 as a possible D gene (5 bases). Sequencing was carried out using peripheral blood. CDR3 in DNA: TGCGCCAGCACCCCCCAGTCGGGGACCGGGGAGCTGTTTTTT. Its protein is CASTPQSGTGELFF.